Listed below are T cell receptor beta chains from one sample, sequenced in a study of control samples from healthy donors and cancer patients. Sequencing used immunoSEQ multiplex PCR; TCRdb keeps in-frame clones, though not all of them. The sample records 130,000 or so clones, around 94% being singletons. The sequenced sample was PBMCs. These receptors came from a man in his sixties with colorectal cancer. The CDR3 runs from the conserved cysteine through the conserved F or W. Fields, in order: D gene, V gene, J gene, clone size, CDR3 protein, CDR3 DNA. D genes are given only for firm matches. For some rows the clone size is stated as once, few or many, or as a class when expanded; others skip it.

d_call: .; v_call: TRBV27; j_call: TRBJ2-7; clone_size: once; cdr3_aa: CASKLAQDGAYEQYF; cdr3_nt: TGTGCCAGCAAACTCGCCCAGGACGGCGCCTACGAGCAGTACTTC
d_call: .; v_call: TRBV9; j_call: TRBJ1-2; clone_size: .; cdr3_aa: CASTTRGETAGYTF; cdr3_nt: TGTGCCAGCACCACCCGGGGGGAAACGGCTGGCTACACCTTC
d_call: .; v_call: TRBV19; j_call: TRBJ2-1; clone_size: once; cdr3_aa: CASSGRGSYNEQFF; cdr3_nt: TGTGCCAGTAGTGGGAGGGGGTCCTACAATGAGCAGTTCTTC
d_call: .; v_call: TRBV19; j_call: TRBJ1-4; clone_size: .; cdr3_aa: CASSGDALEEKLFF; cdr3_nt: TGTGCCAGTAGTGGGGACGCACTGGAGGAAAAACTGTTTTTT
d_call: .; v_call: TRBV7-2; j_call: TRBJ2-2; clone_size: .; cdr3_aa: CASSRDLGNTGELFF; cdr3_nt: TGTGCCAGCAGCCGTGACCTGGGGAACACCGGGGAGCTGTTTTTT
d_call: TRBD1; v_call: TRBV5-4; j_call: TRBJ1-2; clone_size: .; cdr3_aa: CASSLAERQGYGYTF; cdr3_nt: TGTGCCAGCAGCTTGGCCGAAAGACAGGGCTATGGCTACACCTTC
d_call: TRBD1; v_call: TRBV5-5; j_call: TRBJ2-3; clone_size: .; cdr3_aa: CASRLSGTGWSDTQYF; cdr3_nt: TGTGCCAGCAGATTGTCCGGGACAGGGTGGTCAGATACGCAGTATTTT
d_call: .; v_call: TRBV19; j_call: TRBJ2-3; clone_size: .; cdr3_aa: CASSIGQGSADTQYF; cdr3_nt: TGTGCCAGTAGTATAGGGCAGGGTTCGGCAGATACGCAGTATTTT
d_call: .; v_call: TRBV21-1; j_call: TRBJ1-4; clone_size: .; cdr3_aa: CASSKRGPGAGPRW; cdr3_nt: TGTGCCAGCAGCAAGAGGGGCCCGGGGGCAGGCCCACGGTGG
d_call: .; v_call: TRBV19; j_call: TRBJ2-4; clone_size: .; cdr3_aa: CASNPGGVIQYF; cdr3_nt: TGTGCCAGTAACCCAGGGGGGGTCATTCAGTACTTC
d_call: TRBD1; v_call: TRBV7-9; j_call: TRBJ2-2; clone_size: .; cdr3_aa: CASSRAGGTGVTGELFF; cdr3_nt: TGTGCCAGCAGCCGCGCAGGTGGGACAGGGGTAACCGGGGAGCTGTTTTTT
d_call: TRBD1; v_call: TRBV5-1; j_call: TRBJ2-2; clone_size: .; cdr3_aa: CASSFEQGDTGELFF; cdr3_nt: TGCGCCAGCAGCTTCGAACAGGGGGACACCGGGGAGCTGTTTTTT
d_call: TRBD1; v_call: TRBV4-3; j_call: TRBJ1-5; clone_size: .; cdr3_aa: CASSQDRGTVSNQPQHF; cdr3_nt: TGCGCCAGCAGCCAAGATCGTGGGACAGTGAGCAATCAGCCCCAGCATTTT
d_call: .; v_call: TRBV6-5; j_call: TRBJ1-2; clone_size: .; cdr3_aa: CASSQGWDYYGYTF; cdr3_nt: TGTGCCAGCAGCCAGGGATGGGATTACTATGGCTACACCTTC
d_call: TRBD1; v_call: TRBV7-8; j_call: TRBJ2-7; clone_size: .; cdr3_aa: CASIRDRRHSYEQYF; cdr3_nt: TGTGCCAGCATCCGGGACAGACGACACTCCTACGAGCAGTACTTC
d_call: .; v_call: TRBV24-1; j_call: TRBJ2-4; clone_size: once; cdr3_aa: CATSDFRGLRLYF; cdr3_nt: TGTGCCACCAGTGATTTTAGAGGGCTGCGCTTGTACTTC
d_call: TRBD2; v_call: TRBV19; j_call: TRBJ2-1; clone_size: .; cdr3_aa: CASTGLGVHEQFF; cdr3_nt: TGTGCCAGTACCGGACTAGGGGTTCATGAGCAGTTCTTC
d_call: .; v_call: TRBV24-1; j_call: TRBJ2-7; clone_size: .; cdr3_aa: CATRRGQYEQYF; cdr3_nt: TGTGCCACCCGACGGGGGCAATACGAGCAGTACTTC
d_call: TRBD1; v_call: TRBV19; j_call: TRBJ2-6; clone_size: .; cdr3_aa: CASSSRTGARSGANVLTF; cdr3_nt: TGTGCCAGTAGTTCTCGGACAGGGGCCCGCTCTGGGGCCAACGTCCTGACTTTC
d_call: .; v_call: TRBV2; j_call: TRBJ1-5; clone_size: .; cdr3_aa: CASSEVGGRSQPQHF; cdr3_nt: TGTGCCAGCAGTGAAGTGGGGGGGCGGAGTCAGCCCCAGCATTTT
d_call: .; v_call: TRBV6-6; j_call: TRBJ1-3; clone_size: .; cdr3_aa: CASSPLGRRKTGNTIYF; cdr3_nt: TGTGCCAGCAGTCCCCTGGGACGCAGGAAGACTGGAAACACCATATATTTT
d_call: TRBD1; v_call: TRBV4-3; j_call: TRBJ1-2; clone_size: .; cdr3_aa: CASSQVYRGNYGYTF; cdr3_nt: TGCGCCAGCAGCCAAGTTTACAGGGGTAACTATGGCTACACCTTC
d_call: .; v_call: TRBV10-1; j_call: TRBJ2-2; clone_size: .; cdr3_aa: CASSSGHGNTGELFF; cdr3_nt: TGCGCCAGCAGTTCGGGACACGGTAACACCGGGGAGCTGTTTTTT
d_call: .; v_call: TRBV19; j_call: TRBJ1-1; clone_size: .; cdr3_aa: CASSMVKGRSEAFF; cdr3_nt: TGTGCCAGTAGTATGGTTAAGGGGCGGTCTGAAGCTTTCTTT
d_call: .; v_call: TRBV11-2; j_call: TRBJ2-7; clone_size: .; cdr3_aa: CASSGQGMGEQYF; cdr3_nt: TGTGCCAGCAGTGGTCAGGGAATGGGCGAGCAGTACTTC
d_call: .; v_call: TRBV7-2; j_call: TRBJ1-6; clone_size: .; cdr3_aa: CASSHRDNYNSPLHF; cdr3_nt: TGTGCCAGCAGCCACAGGGATAACTATAATTCACCCCTCCACTTT
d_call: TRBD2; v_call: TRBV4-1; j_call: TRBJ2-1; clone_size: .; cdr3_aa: CASSQERAGGPGREQFF; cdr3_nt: TGCGCCAGCAGCCAAGAACGCGCGGGGGGTCCGGGGCGGGAGCAGTTCTTC
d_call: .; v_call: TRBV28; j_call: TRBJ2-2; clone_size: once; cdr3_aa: CASSPTTNTGELFF; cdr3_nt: TGTGCCAGCAGTCCGACAACGAACACCGGGGAGCTGTTTTTT
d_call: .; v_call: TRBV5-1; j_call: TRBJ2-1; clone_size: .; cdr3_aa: CASSLGTSYNEQFF; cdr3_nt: TGCGCCAGCAGCCTCGGGACCTCATACAATGAGCAGTTCTTC
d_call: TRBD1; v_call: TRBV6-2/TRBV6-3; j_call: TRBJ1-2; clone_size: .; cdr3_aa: CASSYQGQNYGYTF; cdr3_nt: TGTGCCAGCAGTTACCAGGGACAGAACTATGGCTACACCTTC
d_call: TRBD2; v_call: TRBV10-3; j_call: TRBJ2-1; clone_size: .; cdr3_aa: CAISVQAGSYNEQFF; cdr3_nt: TGTGCCATCAGTGTCCAAGCGGGGTCCTACAATGAGCAGTTCTTC
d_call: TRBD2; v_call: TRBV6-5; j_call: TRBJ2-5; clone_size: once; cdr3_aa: CASSYGGGPQTQYF; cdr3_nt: TGTGCCAGCAGTTATGGCGGGGGGCCTCAGACCCAGTACTTC
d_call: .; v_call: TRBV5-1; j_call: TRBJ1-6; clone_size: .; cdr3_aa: CASSPGQVGNSPLHF; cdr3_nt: TGCGCCAGCAGCCCAGGGCAGGTAGGAAATTCACCCCTCCACTTT
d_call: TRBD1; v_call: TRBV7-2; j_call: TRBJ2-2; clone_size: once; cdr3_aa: CASSMDRLLNTGELFF; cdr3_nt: TGTGCCAGCAGCATGGACAGGCTCCTCAACACCGGGGAGCTGTTTTTT
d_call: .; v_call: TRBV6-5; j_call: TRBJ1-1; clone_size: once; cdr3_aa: CASRAGQLEAFF; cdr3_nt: TGTGCCAGCAGGGCTGGACAGCTTGAAGCTTTCTTT
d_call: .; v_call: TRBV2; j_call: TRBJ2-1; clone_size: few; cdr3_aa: CASTGLLNEQFF; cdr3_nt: TGTGCCAGCACCGGACTACTCAATGAGCAGTTCTTC
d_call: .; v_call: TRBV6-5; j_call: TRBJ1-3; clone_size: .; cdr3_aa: CASSYAGRTIYF; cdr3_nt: TGTGCCAGCAGTTACGCGGGACGCACCATATATTTT
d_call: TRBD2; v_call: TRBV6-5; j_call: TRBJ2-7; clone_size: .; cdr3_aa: CASSMSGAYEQYF; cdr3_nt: TGTGCCAGCAGTATGAGCGGGGCCTACGAGCAGTACTTC
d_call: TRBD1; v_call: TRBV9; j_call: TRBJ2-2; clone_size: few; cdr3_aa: CASSLRDRGSGELFF; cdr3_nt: TGTGCCAGCAGCCTCCGGGACAGGGGATCCGGGGAGCTGTTTTTT
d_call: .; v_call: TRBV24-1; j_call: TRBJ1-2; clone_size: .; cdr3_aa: CATSDSGAGRQIYGYTF; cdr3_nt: TGTGCCACCAGTGATTCGGGGGCGGGACGACAAATCTATGGCTACACCTTC
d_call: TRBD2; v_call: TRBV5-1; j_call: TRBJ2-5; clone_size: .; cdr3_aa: CASRPGGQAEETQYF; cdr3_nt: TGCGCCAGCAGACCGGGAGGGCAGGCCGAGGAGACCCAGTACTTC
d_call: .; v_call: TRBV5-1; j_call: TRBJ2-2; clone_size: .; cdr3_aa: CASSLAVTLNTGELFF; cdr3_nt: TGCGCCAGCAGCTTGGCTGTGACACTGAACACCGGGGAGCTGTTTTTT
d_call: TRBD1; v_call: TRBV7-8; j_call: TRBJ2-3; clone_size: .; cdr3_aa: CASSGDRAVRFGTDTQYF; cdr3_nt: TGTGCCAGCAGCGGGGACAGGGCCGTGAGATTCGGCACAGATACGCAGTATTTT
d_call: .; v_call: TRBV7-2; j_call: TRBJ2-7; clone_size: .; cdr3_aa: CASSLQRVEQYF; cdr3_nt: TGTGCCAGCAGCTTACAGCGGGTCGAGCAGTACTTC
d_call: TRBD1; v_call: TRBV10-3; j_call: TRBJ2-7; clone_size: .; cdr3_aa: CAISEQGRSYEQYF; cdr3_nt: TGTGCCATCAGTGAACAGGGGCGATCCTACGAGCAGTACTTC
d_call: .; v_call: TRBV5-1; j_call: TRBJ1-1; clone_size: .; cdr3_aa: CASSPGTVNTEAFF; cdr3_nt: TGCGCCAGCAGCCCGGGGACGGTAAACACTGAAGCTTTCTTT
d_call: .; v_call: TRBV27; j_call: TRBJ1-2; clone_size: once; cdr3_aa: CASTDQGRHGYTF; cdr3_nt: TGTGCCAGCACCGATCAGGGAAGGCATGGCTACACCTTC
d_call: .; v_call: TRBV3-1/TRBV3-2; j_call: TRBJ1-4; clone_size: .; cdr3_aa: CASGPGAGTNEKLFF; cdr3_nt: TGTGCCAGCGGGCCAGGCGCAGGAACTAATGAAAAACTGTTTTTT
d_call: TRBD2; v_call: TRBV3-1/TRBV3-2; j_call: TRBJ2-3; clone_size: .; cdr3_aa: CASSQAPIGGLTDTQYF; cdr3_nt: TGTGCCAGCAGCCAAGCCCCTATCGGGGGGTTGACAGATACGCAGTATTTT
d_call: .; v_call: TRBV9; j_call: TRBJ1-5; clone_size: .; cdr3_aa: CASSAGIGNQPQHF; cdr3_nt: TGTGCCAGCAGCGCAGGGATTGGCAATCAGCCCCAGCATTTT
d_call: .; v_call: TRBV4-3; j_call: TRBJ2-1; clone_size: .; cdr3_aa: CASSPGTEHPTYNEQFF; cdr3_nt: TGCGCCAGCAGCCCCGGGACGGAGCACCCAACCTACAATGAGCAGTTCTTC
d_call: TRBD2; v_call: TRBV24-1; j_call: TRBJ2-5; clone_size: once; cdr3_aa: CATSESGTSGARRETQYF; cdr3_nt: TGTGCCACCAGTGAGTCCGGGACTAGCGGGGCAAGAAGAGAGACCCAGTACTTC
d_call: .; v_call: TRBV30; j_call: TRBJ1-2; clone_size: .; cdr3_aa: CAWSLEGRGGYTF; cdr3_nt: TGTGCCTGGAGCCTGGAAGGGCGGGGGGGCTACACCTTC
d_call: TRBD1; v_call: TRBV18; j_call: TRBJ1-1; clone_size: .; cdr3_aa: CASSGQGRGNTEAFF; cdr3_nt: TGTGCCAGCTCAGGACAGGGTAGGGGAAACACTGAAGCTTTCTTT
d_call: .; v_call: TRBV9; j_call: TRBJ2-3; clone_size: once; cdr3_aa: CASSVREGRTDTQYF; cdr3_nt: TGTGCCAGCAGCGTCAGAGAGGGAAGAACAGATACGCAGTATTTT
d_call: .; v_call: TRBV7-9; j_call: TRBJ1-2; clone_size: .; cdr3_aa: CASSGTRNYGYTF; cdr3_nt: TGTGCCAGCAGCGGGACAAGGAACTATGGCTACACCTTC
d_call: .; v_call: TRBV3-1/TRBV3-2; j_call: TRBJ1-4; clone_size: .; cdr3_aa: CASSQPGATNEKLFF; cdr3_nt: TGTGCCAGCAGCCAACCAGGTGCAACTAATGAAAAACTGTTTTTT
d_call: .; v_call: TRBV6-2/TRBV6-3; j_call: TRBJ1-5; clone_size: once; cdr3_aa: CASSPTDIQPQHF; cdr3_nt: TGTGCCAGCAGTCCCACGGACATACAGCCCCAGCATTTT
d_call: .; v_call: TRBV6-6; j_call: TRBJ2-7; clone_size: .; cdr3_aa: CASMSQTAYPSYEQYF; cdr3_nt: TGTGCCAGCATGAGCCAGACAGCCTATCCTTCCTACGAGCAGTACTTC